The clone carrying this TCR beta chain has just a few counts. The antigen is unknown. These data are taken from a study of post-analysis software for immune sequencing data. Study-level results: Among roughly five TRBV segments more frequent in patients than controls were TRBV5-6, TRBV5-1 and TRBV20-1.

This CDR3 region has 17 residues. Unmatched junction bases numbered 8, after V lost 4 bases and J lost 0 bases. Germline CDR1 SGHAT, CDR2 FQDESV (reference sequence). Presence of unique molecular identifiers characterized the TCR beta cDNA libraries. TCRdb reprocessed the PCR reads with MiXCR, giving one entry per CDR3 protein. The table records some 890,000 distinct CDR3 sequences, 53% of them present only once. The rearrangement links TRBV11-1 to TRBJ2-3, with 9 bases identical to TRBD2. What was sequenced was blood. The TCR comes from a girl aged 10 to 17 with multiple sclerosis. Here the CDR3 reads CASSSKRGLASTDTQYF. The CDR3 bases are TGTGCCAGCAGCTCGAAGCGGGGACTAGCTAGCACAGATACGCAGTATTTT.